This record looks at one T cell receptor beta chain sequence and its context. Its antigen is as yet unknown. Looked up from germline, CDR1 is SQVTM and CDR2 is ANQGSEA. The junction had 6 bases not matched to a gene; V was cut back by 5 bases and J by 4 bases. CDR3 length equals 14 residues. The data were taken from a study of cytomegalovirus exposure and HLA in healthy donors. Overall study results and limits: Apparent HLA restriction characterized most CMV-associated TCR beta chains in a later analysis.

Use of 60 Vbeta and 13 Jbeta primers characterized the PCR. Method: immunoSEQ multiplex PCR; TCRdb's copy keeps in-frame clones and lacks some. The sample contains about 120,000 clones, approximately 76% of which appear only once. This TCR was recovered from a man between 50 and 59 years old in good health and CMV-seropositive. The specimen was PBMCs. The chain combines TRBV29-1 with TRBJ2-2; 8 bases are a match to TRBD1. The DNA for the CDR3 is TGCAGCGTTATCCATACAGGGGGCACCGGGGAGCTGTTTTTT. Amino acid sequence: CSVIHTGGTGELFF.